This TCR beta chain appears in the sequencing data of a study of CD8 T cells in ankylosing spondylitis. General study results and limits: Some of these motif variants have turned up before, in reports on reactive arthritis synovial fluid and blood. Researchers reportedly found disease-linked clones significantly enriched in matched ankylosing spondylitis synovial fluid. Apparently characteristic of ankylosing spondylitis blood was a TCR beta motif (roughly eight highly homologous variants).

The junction had 6 bases not matched to a gene; V was cut back by 5 bases and J by 6 bases. The length of the CDR3 is 14 residues. Germline V gives CDR1 SGHRS, CDR2 YFSETQ. MiXCR was run by TCRdb on the 5' RACE reads, yielding one entry per CDR3 protein. Here the sample spans a few hundred thousand distinct CDR3 sequences, around 22% being singletons. As concerns this clonotype: Its antigen is still unknown.

The V call is TRBV5-1, the J call TRBJ2-1; TRBD2 aligns across 9 bases. Sequenced input: blood, either unsorted or a sorted T cell fraction (not recorded which). This sequence was found in a male donor with ankylosing spondylitis. The CDR3 sequence is CASSRTSAINEQFF. The DNA of the CDR3 is TGCGCCAGCAGTCGGACTAGCGCGATCAATGAGCAGTTCTTC.